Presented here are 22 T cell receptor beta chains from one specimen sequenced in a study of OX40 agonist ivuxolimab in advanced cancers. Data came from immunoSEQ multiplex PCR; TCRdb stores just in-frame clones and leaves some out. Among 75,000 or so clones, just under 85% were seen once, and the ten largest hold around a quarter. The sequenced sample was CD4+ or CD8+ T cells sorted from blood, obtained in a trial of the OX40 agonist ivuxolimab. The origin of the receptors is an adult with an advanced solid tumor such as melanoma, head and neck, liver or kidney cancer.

The CDR3 DNA reads TGTGCCAGCCTGCGGACAGGAGGAGATGAGCAGTTCTTC. Residues: CASLRTGGDEQFF. This rearrangement joins TRBV6-5 to TRBJ2-1, with TRBD1 identical over 7 bases. This CDR3 contains 13 residues. Trimming at V came to 8 bases and at J to 8 bases, leaving 9 bases not matched to a gene. Germline V CDR1 and CDR2: MNHEY, SVGAGI.

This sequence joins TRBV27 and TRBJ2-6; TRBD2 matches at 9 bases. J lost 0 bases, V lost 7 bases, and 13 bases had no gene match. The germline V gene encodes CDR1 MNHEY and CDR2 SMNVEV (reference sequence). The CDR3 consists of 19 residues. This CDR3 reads CASTLRGLANPSGANVLTF. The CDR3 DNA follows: TGTGCCAGCACCCTTCGAGGACTAGCGAACCCCTCTGGGGCCAACGTCCTGACTTTC.

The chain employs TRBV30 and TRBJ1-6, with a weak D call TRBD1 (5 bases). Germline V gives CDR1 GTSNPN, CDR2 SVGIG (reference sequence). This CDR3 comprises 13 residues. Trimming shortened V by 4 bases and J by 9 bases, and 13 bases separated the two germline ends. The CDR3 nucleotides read TGTGCCTGGACGAGGCAGGGAAGTTCACCCCTCCACTTT. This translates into CAWTRQGSSPLHF.

CDR3 protein: CASSYWGGVDGELFF. The CDR3 DNA reads as TGTGCCAGCAGCTATTGGGGCGGGGTCGACGGGGAGCTGTTTTTT. The chain joins TRBV13 to TRBJ2-2; possible D gene TRBD2, 6 bases. V lost 4 bases and J 7 bases, leaving 16 bases between the germline ends. CDR1 and CDR2 from the germline V gene are PRHDT and FYEKMQ (reference sequence). CDR3 size: 15 residues. The whole variable domain, remainder taken from reference TRBV13 and TRBJ2-2, is AAGVIQSPRHLIKEKRETATLKCYPIPRHDTVYWYQQGPGQDPQFLISFYEKMQSDKGSIPDRFSAQQFSDYHSELNMSSLELGDSALYFCASSYWGGVDGELFFGEGSRLTVL.

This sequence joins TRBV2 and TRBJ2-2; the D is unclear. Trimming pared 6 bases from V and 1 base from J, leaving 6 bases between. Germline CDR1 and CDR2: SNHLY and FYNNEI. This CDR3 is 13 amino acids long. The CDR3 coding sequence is TGTGCCAGCAGGACGGAGAACACCGGGGAGCTGTTTTTT. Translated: CASRTENTGELFF. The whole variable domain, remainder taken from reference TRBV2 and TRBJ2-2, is EPEVTQTPSHQVTQMGQEVILRCVPISNHLYFYWYRQILGQKVEFLVSFYNNEISEKSEIFDDQFSVERPDGSNFTLKIRSTKLEDSAMYFCASRTENTGELFFGEGSRLTVL.

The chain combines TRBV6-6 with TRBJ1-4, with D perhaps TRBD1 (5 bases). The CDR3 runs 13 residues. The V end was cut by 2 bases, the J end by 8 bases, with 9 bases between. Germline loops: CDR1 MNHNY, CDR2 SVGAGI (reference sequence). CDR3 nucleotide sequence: TGTGCCAGCAGTTACGGAGGGGAAGAAAAACTGTTTTTT. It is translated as CASSYGGEEKLFF.

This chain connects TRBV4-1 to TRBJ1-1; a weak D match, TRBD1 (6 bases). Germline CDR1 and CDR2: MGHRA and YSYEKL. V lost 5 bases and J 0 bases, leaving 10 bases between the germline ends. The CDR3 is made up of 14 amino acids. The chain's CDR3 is CASSTQGMNTEAFF. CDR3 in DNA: TGCGCCAGCAGCACTCAGGGGATGAACACTGAAGCTTTCTTT.

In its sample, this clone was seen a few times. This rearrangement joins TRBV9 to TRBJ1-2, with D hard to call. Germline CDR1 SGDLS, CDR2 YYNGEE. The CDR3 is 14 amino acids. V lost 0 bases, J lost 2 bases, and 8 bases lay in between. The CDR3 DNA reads TGTGCCAGCAGCGTAGTTGAACAGAACTATGGCTACACCTTC. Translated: CASSVVEQNYGYTF.

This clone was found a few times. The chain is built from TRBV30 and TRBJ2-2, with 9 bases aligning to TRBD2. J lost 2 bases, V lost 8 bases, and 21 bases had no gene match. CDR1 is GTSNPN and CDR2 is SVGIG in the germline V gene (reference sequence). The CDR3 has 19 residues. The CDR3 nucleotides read TGTGCCACACTCAGGGGGTCGGGGCTAGCGGGAATCAACACCGGGGAGCTGTTTTTT. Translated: CATLRGSGLAGINTGELFF.

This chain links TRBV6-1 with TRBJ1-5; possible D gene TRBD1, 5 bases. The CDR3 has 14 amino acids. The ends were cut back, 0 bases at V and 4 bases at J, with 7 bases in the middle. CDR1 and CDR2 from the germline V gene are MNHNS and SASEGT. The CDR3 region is CASSEASGNQPQHF. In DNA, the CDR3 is TGTGCCAGCAGTGAAGCGTCAGGGAATCAGCCCCAGCATTTT.

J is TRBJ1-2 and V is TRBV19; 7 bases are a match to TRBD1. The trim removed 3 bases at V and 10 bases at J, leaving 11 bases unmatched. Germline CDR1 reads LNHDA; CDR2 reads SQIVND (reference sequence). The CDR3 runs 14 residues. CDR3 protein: CASSIRQGQHNYTF. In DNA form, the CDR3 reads TGTGCCAGTAGTATTAGACAGGGACAGCATAACTACACCTTC.

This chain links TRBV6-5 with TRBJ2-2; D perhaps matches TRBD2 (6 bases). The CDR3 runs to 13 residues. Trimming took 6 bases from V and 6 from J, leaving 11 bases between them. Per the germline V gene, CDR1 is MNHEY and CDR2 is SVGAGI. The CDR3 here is CASSPGGAGELFF. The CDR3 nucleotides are TGTGCCAGCAGCCCTGGAGGGGCCGGGGAGCTGTTTTTT.

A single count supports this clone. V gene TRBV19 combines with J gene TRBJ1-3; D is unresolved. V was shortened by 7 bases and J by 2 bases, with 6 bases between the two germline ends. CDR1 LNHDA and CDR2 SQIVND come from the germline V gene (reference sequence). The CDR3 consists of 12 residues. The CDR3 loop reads CASMEPGNTIYF. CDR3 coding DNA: TGTGCCAGTATGGAGCCTGGAAACACCATATATTTT.

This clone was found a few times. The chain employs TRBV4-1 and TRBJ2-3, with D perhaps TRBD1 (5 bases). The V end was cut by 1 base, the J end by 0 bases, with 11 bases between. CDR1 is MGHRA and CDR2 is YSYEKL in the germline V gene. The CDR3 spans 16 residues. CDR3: CASSQGGAESTDTQYF. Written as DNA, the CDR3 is TGCGCCAGCAGCCAAGGGGGCGCGGAAAGCACAGATACGCAGTATTTT.

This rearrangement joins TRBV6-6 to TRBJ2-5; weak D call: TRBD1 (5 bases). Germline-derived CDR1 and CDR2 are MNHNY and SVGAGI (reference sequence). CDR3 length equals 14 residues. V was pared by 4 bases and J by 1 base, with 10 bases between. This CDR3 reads CASSLLQVQETQYF. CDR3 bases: TGTGCCAGCAGTTTATTACAGGTCCAAGAGACCCAGTACTTC.

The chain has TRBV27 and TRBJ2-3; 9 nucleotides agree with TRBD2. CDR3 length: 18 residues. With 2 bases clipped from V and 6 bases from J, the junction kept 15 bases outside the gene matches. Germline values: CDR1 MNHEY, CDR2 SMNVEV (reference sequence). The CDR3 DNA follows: TGTGCCAGCAGTTTAGGCCTCTTCGCGGCGGGGGGGAAGGATACGCAGTATTTT. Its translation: CASSLGLFAAGGKDTQYF.

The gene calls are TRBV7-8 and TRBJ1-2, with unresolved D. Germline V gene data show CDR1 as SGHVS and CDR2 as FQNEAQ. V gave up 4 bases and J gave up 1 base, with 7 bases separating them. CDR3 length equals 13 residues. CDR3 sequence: CASSSGLNYGYTF. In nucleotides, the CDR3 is TGTGCCAGCAGCTCCGGTCTTAACTATGGCTACACCTTC.

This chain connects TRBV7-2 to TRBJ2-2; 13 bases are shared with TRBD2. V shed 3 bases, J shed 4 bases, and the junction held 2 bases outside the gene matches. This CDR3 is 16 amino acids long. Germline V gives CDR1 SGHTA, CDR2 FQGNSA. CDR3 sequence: CASSFRLAGGTGELFF. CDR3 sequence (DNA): TGTGCCAGCAGCTTCCGACTAGCGGGAGGCACCGGGGAGCTGTTTTTT. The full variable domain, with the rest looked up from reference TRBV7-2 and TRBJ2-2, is GAGVSQSPSNKVTEKGKDVELRCDPISGHTALYWYRQSLGQGLEFLIYFQGNSAPDKSGLPSDRFSAERTGGSVSTLTIQRTQQEDSAVYLCASSFRLAGGTGELFFGEGSRLTVL.

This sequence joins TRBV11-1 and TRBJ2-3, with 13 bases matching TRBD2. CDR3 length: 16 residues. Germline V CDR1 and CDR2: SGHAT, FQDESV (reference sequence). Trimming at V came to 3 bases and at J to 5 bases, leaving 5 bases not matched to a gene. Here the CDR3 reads CASSFGTSGMGDTQYF. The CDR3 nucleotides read TGTGCCAGCAGCTTCGGGACTAGCGGGATGGGAGATACGCAGTATTTT.

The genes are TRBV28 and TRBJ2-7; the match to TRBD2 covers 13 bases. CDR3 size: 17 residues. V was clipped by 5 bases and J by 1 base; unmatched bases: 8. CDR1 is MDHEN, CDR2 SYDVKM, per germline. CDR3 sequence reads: CASSLWTSGSRSYEQYF. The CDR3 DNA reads TGTGCCAGCAGTCTCTGGACTAGCGGGAGTAGGTCCTACGAGCAGTACTTC.

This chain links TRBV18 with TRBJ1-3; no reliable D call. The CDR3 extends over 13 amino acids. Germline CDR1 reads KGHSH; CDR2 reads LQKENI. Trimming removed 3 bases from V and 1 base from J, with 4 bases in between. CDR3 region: CASSPTSGNTIYF. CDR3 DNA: TGTGCCAGCTCACCGACTTCTGGAAACACCATATATTTT. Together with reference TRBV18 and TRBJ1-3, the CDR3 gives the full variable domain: NAGVMQNPRHLVRRRGQEARLRCSPMKGHSHVYWYRQLPEEGLKFMVYLQKENIIDESGMPKERFSAEFPKEGPSILRIQQVVRGDSAAYFCASSPTSGNTIYFGEGSWLTVV.

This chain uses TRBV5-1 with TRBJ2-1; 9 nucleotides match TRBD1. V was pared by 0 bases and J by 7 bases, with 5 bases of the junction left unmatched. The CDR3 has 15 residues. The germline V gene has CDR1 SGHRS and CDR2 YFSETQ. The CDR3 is CASSLGVDRGNEQFF. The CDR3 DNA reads TGCGCCAGCAGCTTGGGGGTGGACAGGGGTAATGAGCAGTTCTTC.